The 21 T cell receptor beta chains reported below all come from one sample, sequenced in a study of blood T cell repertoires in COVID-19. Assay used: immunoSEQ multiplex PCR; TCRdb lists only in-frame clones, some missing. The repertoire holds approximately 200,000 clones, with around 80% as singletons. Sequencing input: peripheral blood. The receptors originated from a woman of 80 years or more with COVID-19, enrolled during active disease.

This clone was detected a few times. CDR3 sequence: CASSRSPGQGASEQYF. The CDR3 DNA reads as TGCGCCAGCAGCCGGTCACCGGGACAGGGGGCGAGCGAGCAGTACTTC. V and J are TRBV4-1 and TRBJ2-7; 12 bases are a match to TRBD1. Germline CDR1 and CDR2: MGHRA and YSYEKL. The CDR3 is 16 amino acids. V lost 4 bases and J lost 6; bases outside the gene matches: 10.

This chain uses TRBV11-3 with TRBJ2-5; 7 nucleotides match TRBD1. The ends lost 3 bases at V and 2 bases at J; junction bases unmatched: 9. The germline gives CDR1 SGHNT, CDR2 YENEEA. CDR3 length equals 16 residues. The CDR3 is CASSFGAGGVQETQYF. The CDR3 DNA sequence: TGTGCCAGCAGCTTCGGGGCAGGGGGTGTTCAAGAGACCCAGTACTTC.

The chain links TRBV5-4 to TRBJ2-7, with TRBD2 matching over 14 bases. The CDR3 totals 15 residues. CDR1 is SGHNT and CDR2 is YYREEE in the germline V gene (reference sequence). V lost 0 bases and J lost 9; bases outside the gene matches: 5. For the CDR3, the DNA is TGTGCCAGCAGCTTGGCGGGACTAGCGGGGGAATGGCAGTACTTC. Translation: CASSLAGLAGEWQYF.

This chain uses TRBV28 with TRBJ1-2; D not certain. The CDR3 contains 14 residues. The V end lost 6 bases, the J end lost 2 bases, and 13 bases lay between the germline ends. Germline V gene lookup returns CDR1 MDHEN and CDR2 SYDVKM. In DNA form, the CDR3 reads TGTGCCAGCAGCCCTTCAACACTAAACTATGGCTACACCTTC. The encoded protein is CASSPSTLNYGYTF.

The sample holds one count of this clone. The CDR3 sequence: CASSSGQGLNTEAFF. In DNA, the CDR3 is TGTGCCAGCAGCTCCGGACAGGGGTTGAACACTGAAGCTTTCTTT. This chain links TRBV7-2 with TRBJ1-1; 9 bases align to TRBD1. The junction had 3 bases not matched to a gene; V was cut back by 4 bases and J by 0 bases. This CDR3 spans 15 amino acids. CDR1 and CDR2 from the germline V gene are SGHTA and FQGNSA.

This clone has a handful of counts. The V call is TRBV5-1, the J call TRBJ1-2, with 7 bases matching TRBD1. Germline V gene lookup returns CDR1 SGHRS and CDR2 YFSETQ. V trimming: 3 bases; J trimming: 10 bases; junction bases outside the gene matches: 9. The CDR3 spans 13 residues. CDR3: CASSSEPGQNYTF. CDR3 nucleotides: TGCGCCAGCAGCTCAGAACCGGGACAGAACTACACCTTC.

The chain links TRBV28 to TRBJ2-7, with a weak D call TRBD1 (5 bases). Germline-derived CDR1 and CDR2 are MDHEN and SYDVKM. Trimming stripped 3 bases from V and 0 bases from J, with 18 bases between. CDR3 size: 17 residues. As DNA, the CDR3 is TGTGCCAGCAGTTTGTCCGGGCAGGGTCTCCGCTCCTACGAGCAGTACTTC. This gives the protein CASSLSGQGLRSYEQYF.

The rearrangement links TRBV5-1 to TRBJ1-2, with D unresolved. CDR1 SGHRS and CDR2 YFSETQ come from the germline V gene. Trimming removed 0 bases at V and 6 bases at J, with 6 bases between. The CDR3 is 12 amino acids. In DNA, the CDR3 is TGCGCCAGCAGCTTGGCCGGTAATGGCTACACCTTC. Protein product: CASSLAGNGYTF.

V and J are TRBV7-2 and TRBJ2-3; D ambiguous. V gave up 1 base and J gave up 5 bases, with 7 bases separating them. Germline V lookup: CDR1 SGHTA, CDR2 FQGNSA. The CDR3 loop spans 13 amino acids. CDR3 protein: CASSLGAGDTQYF. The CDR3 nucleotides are TGTGCCAGCAGCTTAGGAGCCGGAGATACGCAGTATTTT.

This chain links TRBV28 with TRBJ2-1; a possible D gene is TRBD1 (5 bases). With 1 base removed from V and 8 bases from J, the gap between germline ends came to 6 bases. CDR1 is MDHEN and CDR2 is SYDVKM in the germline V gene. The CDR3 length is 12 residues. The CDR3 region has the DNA TGTGCCAGCAGTTTATTAGGGGATGAGCAGTTCTTC. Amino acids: CASSLLGDEQFF.

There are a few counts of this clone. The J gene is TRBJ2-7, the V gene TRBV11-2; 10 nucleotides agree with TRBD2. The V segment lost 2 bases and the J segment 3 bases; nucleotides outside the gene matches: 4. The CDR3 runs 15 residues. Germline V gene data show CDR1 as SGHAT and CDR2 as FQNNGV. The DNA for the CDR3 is TGTGCCAGCAGCTTAACGGCTAGCGGGAGCTACGAGCAGTACTTC. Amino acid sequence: CASSLTASGSYEQYF. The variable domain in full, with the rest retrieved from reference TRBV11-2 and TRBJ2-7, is EAGVAQSPRYKIIEKRQSVAFWCNPISGHATLYWYQQILGQGPKLLIQFQNNGVVDDSQLPKDRFSAERLKGVDSTLKIQPAKLEDSAVYLCASSLTASGSYEQYFGPGTRLTVT.

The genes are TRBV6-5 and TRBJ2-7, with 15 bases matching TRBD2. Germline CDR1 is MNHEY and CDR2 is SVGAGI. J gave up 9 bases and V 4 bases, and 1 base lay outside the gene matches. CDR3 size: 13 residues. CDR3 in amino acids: CASSSGLAGGQYF. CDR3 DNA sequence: TGTGCCAGCAGTTCGGGACTAGCGGGAGGGCAGTACTTC.

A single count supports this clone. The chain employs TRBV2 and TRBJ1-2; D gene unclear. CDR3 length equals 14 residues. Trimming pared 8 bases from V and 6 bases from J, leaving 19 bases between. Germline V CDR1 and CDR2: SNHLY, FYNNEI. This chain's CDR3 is CASRSRLVAHGYTF. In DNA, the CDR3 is TGTGCCAGCCGAAGCAGGCTTGTCGCCCATGGCTACACCTTC.

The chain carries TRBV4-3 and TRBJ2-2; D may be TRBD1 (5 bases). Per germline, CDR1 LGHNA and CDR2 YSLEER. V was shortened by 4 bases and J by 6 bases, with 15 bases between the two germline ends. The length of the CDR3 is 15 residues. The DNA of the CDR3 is TGCGCCAGCAGCCTTACCGTCCAGGGCGCCGGGGAGCTGTTTTTT. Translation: CASSLTVQGAGELFF.

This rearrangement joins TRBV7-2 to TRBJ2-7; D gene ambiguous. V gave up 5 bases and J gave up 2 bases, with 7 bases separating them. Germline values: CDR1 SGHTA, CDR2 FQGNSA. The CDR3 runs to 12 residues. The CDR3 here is CASSQTPYEQYF. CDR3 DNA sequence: TGTGCCAGCAGCCAGACACCCTACGAGCAGTACTTC.

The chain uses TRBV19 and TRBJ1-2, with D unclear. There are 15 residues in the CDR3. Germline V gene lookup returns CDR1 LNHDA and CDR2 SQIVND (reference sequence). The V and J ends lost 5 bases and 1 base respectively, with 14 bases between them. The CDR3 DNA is TGTGCCAGTAGTGACTCCGCGGCGTATAACTATGGCTACACCTTC. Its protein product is CASSDSAAYNYGYTF.

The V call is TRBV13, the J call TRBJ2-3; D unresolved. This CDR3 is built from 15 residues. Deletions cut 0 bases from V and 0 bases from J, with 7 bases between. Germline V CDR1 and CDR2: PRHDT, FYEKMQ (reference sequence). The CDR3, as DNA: TGTGCCAGCAGCTTAGGGGCCTTTAGCACAGATACGCAGTATTTT. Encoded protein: CASSLGAFSTDTQYF.

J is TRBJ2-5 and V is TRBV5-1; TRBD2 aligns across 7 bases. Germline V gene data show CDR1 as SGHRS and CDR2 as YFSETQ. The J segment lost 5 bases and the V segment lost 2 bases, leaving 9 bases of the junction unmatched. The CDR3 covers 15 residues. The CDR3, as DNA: TGCGCCAGCAGCTTTTCCGGGACTACGGTGGAGACCCAGTACTTC. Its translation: CASSFSGTTVETQYF.

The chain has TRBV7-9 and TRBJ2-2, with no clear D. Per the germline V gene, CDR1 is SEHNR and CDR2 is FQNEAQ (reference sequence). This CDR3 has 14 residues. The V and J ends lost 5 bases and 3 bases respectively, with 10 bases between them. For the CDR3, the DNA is TGTGCCAGCAGCCTCATGGGCGACACCGGGGAGCTGTTTTTT. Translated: CASSLMGDTGELFF.

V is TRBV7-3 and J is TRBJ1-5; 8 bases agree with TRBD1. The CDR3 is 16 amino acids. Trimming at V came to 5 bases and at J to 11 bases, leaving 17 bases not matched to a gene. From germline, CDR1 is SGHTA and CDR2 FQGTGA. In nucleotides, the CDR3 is TGTGCCAGCAGCGGGATCAGGGGGCTGCGTGGAGAAGCCCAGCATTTT. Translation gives CASSGIRGLRGEAQHF. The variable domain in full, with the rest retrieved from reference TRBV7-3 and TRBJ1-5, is GAGVSQTPSNKVTEKGKYVELRCDPISGHTALYWYRQSLGQGPEFLIYFQGTGAADDSGLPNDRFFAVRPEGSVSTLKIQRTERGDSAVYLCASSGIRGLRGEAQHFGDGTRLSIL.

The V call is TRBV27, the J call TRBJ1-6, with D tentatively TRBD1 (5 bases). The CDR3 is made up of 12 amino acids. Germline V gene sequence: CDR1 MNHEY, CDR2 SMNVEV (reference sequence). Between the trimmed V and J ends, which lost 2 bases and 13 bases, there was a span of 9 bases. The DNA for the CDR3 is TGTGCCAGCAGTTTAACAGGAAATCCCCTCCACTTT. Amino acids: CASSLTGNPLHF.